This T cell receptor (beta chain) was documented in a study of T cells in Graves' hyperthyroidism and ophthalmopathy. Newly diagnosed patients aged 18 to 65 had hyperthyroidism of under 2 months' duration. This CDR3 region has 19 residues. Per the germline V gene, CDR1 is MNHEY and CDR2 is SVGEGT. J lost 0 bases, V lost 9 bases, and 21 bases had no gene match. TCR beta CDR3 sequences were amplified from RNA transcripts. Primed by the HTBI set, a first-round RT-PCR was run on the TCR CDR3. MiXCR, applied by TCRdb to the multiplex PCR reads, yields one record per CDR3 protein. The data contain approximately 380,000 distinct CDR3 sequences, about a fifth of them singletons.

The clonotype originates from a woman aged 18-30 years with Graves' hyperthyroidism. The specimen sequenced was blood. V is TRBV6-2 or TRBV6-3 and J is TRBJ1-1; 8 bases agree with TRBD1. CDR3 DNA sequence: TGTGCCAGTTCCCGGGACAGGTCCTTGGGACTCCGAATGAACACTGAAGCTTTCTTT. Amino acid sequence: CASSRDRSLGLRMNTEAFF.